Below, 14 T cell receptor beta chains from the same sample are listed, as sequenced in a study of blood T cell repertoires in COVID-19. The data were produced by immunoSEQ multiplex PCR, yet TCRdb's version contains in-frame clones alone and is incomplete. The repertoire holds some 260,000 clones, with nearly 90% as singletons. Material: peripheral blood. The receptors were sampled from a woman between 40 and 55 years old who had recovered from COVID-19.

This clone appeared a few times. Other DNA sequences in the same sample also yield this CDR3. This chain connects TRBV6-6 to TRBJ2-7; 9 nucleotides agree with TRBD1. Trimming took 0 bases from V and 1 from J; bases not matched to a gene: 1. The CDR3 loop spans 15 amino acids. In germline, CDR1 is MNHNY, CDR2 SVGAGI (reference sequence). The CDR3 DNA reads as TGTGCCAGCAGTTACTCAGGGACAGGGTCCTACGAGCAGTACTTC. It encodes CASSYSGTGSYEQYF.

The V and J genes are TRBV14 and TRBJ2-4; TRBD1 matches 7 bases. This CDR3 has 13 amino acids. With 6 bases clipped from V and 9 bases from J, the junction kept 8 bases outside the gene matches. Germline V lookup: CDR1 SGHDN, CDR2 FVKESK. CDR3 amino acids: CASSSQGYGIQYF. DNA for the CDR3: TGTGCCAGCAGTTCACAGGGGTACGGCATTCAGTACTTC.

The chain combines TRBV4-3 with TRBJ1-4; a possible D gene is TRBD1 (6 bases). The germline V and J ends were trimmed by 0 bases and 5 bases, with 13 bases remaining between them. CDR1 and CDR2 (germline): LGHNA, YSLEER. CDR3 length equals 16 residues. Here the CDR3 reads CASSQDREGGNEKLFF. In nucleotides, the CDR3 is TGCGCCAGCAGCCAAGATCGGGAAGGGGGAAATGAAAAACTGTTTTTT.

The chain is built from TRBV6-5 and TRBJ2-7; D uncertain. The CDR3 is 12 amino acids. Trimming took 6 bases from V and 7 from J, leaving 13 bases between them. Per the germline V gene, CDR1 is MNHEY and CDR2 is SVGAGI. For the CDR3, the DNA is TGTGCCAGCAGAGCAACCCGTCTGGAGCAGTACTTC. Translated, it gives CASRATRLEQYF.

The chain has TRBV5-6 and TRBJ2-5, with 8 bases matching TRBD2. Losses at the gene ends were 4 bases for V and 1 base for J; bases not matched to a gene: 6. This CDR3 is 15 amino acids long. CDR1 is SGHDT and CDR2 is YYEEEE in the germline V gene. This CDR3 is CASSPGGAVQETQYF. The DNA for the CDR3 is TGTGCCAGCAGCCCGGGGGGGGCGGTCCAAGAGACCCAGTACTTC. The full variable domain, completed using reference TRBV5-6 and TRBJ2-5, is DAGVTQSPTHLIKTRGQQVTLRCSPKSGHDTVSWYQQALGQGPQFIFQYYEEEERQRGNFPDRFSGHQFPNYSSELNVNALLLGDSALYLCASSPGGAVQETQYFGPGTRLLVL.

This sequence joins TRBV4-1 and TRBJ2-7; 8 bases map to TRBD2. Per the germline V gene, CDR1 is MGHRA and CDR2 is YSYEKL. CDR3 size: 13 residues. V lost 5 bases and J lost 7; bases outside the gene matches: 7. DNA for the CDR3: TGCGCCAGCAGCGAAGGACTAGCTTGGGAGCAGTACTTC. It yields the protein CASSEGLAWEQYF.

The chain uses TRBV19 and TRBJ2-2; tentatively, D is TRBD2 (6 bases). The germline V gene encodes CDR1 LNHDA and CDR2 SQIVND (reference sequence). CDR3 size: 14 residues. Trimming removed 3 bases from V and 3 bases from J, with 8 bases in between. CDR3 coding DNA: TGTGCCAGTAGTATCGGAGGGGACACCGGGGAGCTGTTTTTT. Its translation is CASSIGGDTGELFF.

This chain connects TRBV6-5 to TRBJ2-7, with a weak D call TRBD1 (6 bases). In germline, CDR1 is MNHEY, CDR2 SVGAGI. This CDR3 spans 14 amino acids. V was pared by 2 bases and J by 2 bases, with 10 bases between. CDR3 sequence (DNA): TGTGCCAGCAGTTACGAGGGGGAGCCCTACGAGCAGTACTTC. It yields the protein CASSYEGEPYEQYF.

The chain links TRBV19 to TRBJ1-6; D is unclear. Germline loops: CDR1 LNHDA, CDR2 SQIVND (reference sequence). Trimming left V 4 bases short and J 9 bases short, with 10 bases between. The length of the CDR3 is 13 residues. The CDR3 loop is CASSNGPSSPLHF. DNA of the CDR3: TGTGCCAGTAGTAACGGTCCAAGTTCACCCCTCCACTTT.

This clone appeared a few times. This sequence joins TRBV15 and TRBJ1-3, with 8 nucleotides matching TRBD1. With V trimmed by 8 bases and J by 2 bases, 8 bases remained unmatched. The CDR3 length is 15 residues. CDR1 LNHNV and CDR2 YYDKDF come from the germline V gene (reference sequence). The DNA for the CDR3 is TGTGCCACCGAGAGGGGCAGGGGGCCTGGAAACACCATATATTTT. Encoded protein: CATERGRGPGNTIYF.

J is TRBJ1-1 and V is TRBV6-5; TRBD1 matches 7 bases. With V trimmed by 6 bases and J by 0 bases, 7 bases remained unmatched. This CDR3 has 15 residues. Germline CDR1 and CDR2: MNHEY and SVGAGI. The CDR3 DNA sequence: TGTGCCAGCAGGGGACAGTCCCTAATGAACACTGAAGCTTTCTTT. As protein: CASRGQSLMNTEAFF.

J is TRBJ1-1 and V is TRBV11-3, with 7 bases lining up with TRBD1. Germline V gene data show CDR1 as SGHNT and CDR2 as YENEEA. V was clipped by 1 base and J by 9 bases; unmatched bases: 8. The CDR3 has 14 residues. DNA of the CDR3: TGTGCCAGCAGCTTAGTAGCGGCGACAGGGAAAGCTTTCTTT. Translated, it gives CASSLVAATGKAFF.

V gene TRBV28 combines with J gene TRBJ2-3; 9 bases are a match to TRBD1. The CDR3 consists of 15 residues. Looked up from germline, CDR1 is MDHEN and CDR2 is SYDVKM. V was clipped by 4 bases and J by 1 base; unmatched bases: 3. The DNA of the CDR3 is TGTGCCAGCAGTTCGCGGACAGGGGGCACAGATACGCAGTATTTT. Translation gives CASSSRTGGTDTQYF. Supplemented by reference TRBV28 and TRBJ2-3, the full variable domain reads DVKVTQSSRYLVKRTGEKVFLECVQDMDHENMFWYRQDPGLGLRLIYFSYDVKMKEKGDIPEGYSVSREKKERFSLILESASTNQTSMYLCASSSRTGGTDTQYFGPGTRLTVL.

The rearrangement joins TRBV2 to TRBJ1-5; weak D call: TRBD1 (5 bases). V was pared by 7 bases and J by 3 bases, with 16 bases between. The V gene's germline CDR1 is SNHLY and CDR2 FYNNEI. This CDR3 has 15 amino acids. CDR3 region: CASNGGSWANQPQHF. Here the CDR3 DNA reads TGTGCCAGCAACGGGGGATCCTGGGCCAATCAGCCCCAGCATTTT.